These T cell receptor beta chains were read from a single sample in a study of CD8+CD57+ T cells in acquired aplastic anemia. One entry per CDR3 protein results from TCRdb running MiXCR on the reads. The profile shows approximately 180,000 distinct CDR3 sequences, roughly 63% of them singletons. Material: sorted CD4+, CD8+, or CD8+CD57+ T cells (not recorded which) from PBMCs. These receptors originate from a human donor with aplastic anemia. Both conserved end residues are part of each CDR3. Clone size is not always given. Where it is, it says once, few, many or a class for expanded clones.

cdr3_aa: CATSRDGNSNQPQHF
clone_size: .
v_call: TRBV15

cdr3_aa: CASSPGTGLRASYF
clone_size: once
v_call: TRBV7-3

cdr3_aa: CSVGWIGRETQYF
clone_size: .
v_call: TRBV29-1

cdr3_aa: CAIRIGTTSENGYTF
clone_size: .
v_call: TRBV10-3

cdr3_aa: CASSLYQGASEAFF
clone_size: .
v_call: TRBV7-9

cdr3_aa: CASSVGVYEQYF
clone_size: many
v_call: TRBV6-6

cdr3_aa: CATESGGVLGEQFF
clone_size: once
v_call: TRBV24-1

cdr3_aa: CASSQGVDRVGSEAFF
clone_size: few
v_call: TRBV4-3

cdr3_aa: CASSSSGEGTDGYTF
clone_size: .
v_call: TRBV7-9

cdr3_aa: CASSPTIYEQYF
clone_size: .
v_call: TRBV7-8

cdr3_aa: CASSQADGNYGYTF
clone_size: many
v_call: TRBV4-1

cdr3_aa: CASSSGLVTEAFF
clone_size: .
v_call: TRBV2

cdr3_aa: CASSIDSGGSTYEQYF
clone_size: once
v_call: TRBV19

cdr3_aa: CATSSSQWQPQHF
clone_size: .
v_call: TRBV15

cdr3_aa: CASSHGTGGNTIYF
clone_size: .
v_call: TRBV2

cdr3_aa: CASSHPQGLAGGRYF
clone_size: .
v_call: TRBV7-9

cdr3_aa: CASSQTSGSTDTQYF
clone_size: many
v_call: TRBV4-2

cdr3_aa: CASSLAGYQFTLHF
clone_size: .
v_call: TRBV12-3/TRBV12-4

cdr3_aa: CASSTGLAGVFETQYF
clone_size: .
v_call: TRBV7-9

cdr3_aa: CSAREGRGVQYF
clone_size: .
v_call: TRBV20-1

cdr3_aa: CSARESRGAAYEQYF
clone_size: .
v_call: TRBV20-1

cdr3_aa: CSFFLLGAEQYF
clone_size: .
v_call: TRBV20-1

cdr3_aa: CASSSATGGHEQYF
clone_size: many
v_call: TRBV5-8

cdr3_aa: CASSQPGTGGGETQYF
clone_size: few
v_call: TRBV12-3/TRBV12-4

cdr3_aa: CASTTGTSGYNEQFF
clone_size: many
v_call: TRBV5-8

cdr3_aa: CASSPQGAANEQFF
clone_size: .
v_call: TRBV9

cdr3_aa: CASSRAGAARGYTF
clone_size: .
v_call: TRBV7-8

cdr3_aa: CSARVGLAGLFDEQYF
clone_size: .
v_call: TRBV20-1

cdr3_aa: CATSRDGQNQETQYF
clone_size: few
v_call: TRBV15

cdr3_aa: CASIGDRNIQYF
clone_size: .
v_call: TRBV2

cdr3_aa: CATSRGGGGAYEQYF
clone_size: once
v_call: TRBV15

cdr3_aa: CASTITSGGTDTQYF
clone_size: .
v_call: TRBV7-8

cdr3_aa: CASSGTGVQPQHF
clone_size: .
v_call: TRBV19

cdr3_aa: CASSPRTGADEQYF
clone_size: .
v_call: TRBV4-2

cdr3_aa: CASSLGGLVNEQFF
clone_size: .
v_call: TRBV7-3

cdr3_aa: CASSADRASYEQYF
clone_size: once
v_call: TRBV7-2

cdr3_aa: CASSLDIAGVSADTF
clone_size: .
v_call: TRBV5-1

cdr3_aa: CASSISGHGFEQFF
clone_size: .
v_call: TRBV19

cdr3_aa: CASSTSIGQGYGYTF
clone_size: .
v_call: TRBV19

cdr3_aa: CASSYSQWNEQFF
clone_size: many
v_call: TRBV6-2/TRBV6-3